The rows below give T cell receptor beta chains drawn from one sample of a study of blood T cell repertoires in COVID-19. TCRdb keeps only in-frame clones here, not all; method: immunoSEQ multiplex PCR. The data show just over 350,000 clones, about 86% seen once. The source material was peripheral blood. Receptor source: a woman in her fifties or sixties with COVID-19, enrolled during active disease. CDR3s include the opening cysteine and the closing phenylalanine or tryptophan. Fields, in order: V gene, clone size, J gene, D gene, CDR3 DNA, CDR3 protein. A D gene is named only where the DNA matches it firmly. Clone size is given for some rows only: seen once, a few or many times, or a class if the clone is expanded.

v_gene: TRBV2
abundance: once
j_gene: TRBJ2-7
d_gene: TRBD1
CDR3nt: TGTGCCAGCAGTGAACTTCCGGGACAGGGATTCTCCTACGAGCAGTACTTC
CDR3aa: CASSELPGQGFSYEQYF

v_gene: TRBV5-1
abundance: -
j_gene: TRBJ2-1
d_gene: TRBD2
CDR3nt: TGCGCCAGCAGCCCGGGACGGGGACTAGCGTACAATGAGCAGTTCTTC
CDR3aa: CASSPGRGLAYNEQFF

v_gene: TRBV6-4
abundance: -
j_gene: TRBJ1-5
d_gene: -
CDR3nt: TGTGCCAGCAGTGCCACCCTAGACAGCAGCAATCAGCCCCAGCATTTT
CDR3aa: CASSATLDSSNQPQHF

v_gene: TRBV7-3
abundance: once
j_gene: TRBJ2-5
d_gene: -
CDR3nt: TGTGCCAGCAGCTTATATGGCGAGACCCAGTACTTC
CDR3aa: CASSLYGETQYF

v_gene: TRBV3-1/TRBV3-2
abundance: -
j_gene: TRBJ1-1
d_gene: TRBD1
CDR3nt: TGTGCCACTAGACAGGGAGGCACTGAAGCTTTCTTT
CDR3aa: CATRQGGTEAFF

v_gene: TRBV5-1
abundance: -
j_gene: TRBJ1-4
d_gene: TRBD1
CDR3nt: TGCGCCAGCGCTTCGACAGGGGTTAATGAAAAACTGTTTTTT
CDR3aa: CASASTGVNEKLFF

v_gene: TRBV11-2
abundance: -
j_gene: TRBJ1-2
d_gene: -
CDR3nt: TGTGCCAGCAGCAACTCGGACAGCTGGTATGGCTACACCTTC
CDR3aa: CASSNSDSWYGYTF

v_gene: TRBV6-6
abundance: few
j_gene: TRBJ2-1
d_gene: -
CDR3nt: TGTGCCAGCAGTCTTCCGGGGGGCGTCAATGAGCAGTTCTTC
CDR3aa: CASSLPGGVNEQFF

v_gene: TRBV7-9
abundance: -
j_gene: TRBJ2-5
d_gene: TRBD2
CDR3nt: TGTGCCAGCAGCTCCTACACTAGCGGGGGTCGGGAGACCCAGTACTTC
CDR3aa: CASSSYTSGGRETQYF

v_gene: TRBV4-1
abundance: once
j_gene: TRBJ2-3
d_gene: -
CDR3nt: TGCGCCAGCAGCCAACCTCAAGGGGTTAGCACAGATACGCAGTATTTT
CDR3aa: CASSQPQGVSTDTQYF

v_gene: TRBV5-4
abundance: -
j_gene: TRBJ2-3
d_gene: -
CDR3nt: TGTGCCAGCAGCACCTGGCCGCGCGGGACGATTTTGCAGTATTTT
CDR3aa: CASSTWPRGTILQYF

v_gene: TRBV25-1
abundance: once
j_gene: TRBJ1-6
d_gene: TRBD1
CDR3nt: TGTGCCAGCAGTGAGGGTGGGACAGGGGGGGCCTCACCCCTCCACTTT
CDR3aa: CASSEGGTGGASPLHF

v_gene: TRBV19
abundance: few
j_gene: TRBJ1-2
d_gene: -
CDR3nt: TGTGCCAGTAGTATAGAGGGCCTCTATGGCTACACCTTC
CDR3aa: CASSIEGLYGYTF

v_gene: TRBV10-3
abundance: -
j_gene: TRBJ1-6
d_gene: TRBD1
CDR3nt: TGTGCCATCAGTCGGGACAGAAATTCACCCCTCCACTTT
CDR3aa: CAISRDRNSPLHF

v_gene: TRBV30
abundance: -
j_gene: TRBJ2-7
d_gene: -
CDR3nt: TGTGCCTGGAGTGGACGGGACGAGCAGTACTTC
CDR3aa: CAWSGRDEQYF

v_gene: TRBV6-1
abundance: -
j_gene: TRBJ1-1
d_gene: TRBD1
CDR3nt: TGTGCCAGCAGTGAACCAATCGAATCACAGGGGCCAGGGAAAATGAACACTGAAGCTTTCTTT
CDR3aa: CASSEPIESQGPGKMNTEAFF

v_gene: TRBV18
abundance: -
j_gene: TRBJ2-5
d_gene: TRBD1
CDR3nt: TGTGCCAGCTCAGCCTACAGGGGTGGGGAGACCCAGTACTTC
CDR3aa: CASSAYRGGETQYF

v_gene: TRBV11-2
abundance: -
j_gene: TRBJ2-3
d_gene: -
CDR3nt: TGTGCCAGCAGCCCACTACTCGTGGCGGGGGCAGTTGGAGATACGCAGTATTTT
CDR3aa: CASSPLLVAGAVGDTQYF

v_gene: TRBV6-5
abundance: -
j_gene: TRBJ1-1
d_gene: TRBD1
CDR3nt: TGTGCCAGCAGCTGGACAGGACACACTGAAGCTTTCTTT
CDR3aa: CASSWTGHTEAFF

v_gene: TRBV5-1
abundance: many
j_gene: TRBJ2-1
d_gene: -
CDR3nt: TGCGCCAGCAGCTTGGAGGGGCCTACTTACAATGAGCAGTTCTTC
CDR3aa: CASSLEGPTYNEQFF

v_gene: TRBV27
abundance: once
j_gene: TRBJ1-1
d_gene: TRBD1
CDR3nt: TGTGCCAGCAGTTTAGGGGGACAGTTGAACACTGAAGCTTTCTTT
CDR3aa: CASSLGGQLNTEAFF

v_gene: TRBV7-3
abundance: -
j_gene: TRBJ2-7
d_gene: -
CDR3nt: TGTGCCAGCAGCTCAGAGGGAGAGCAGTACTTC
CDR3aa: CASSSEGEQYF

v_gene: TRBV5-1
abundance: -
j_gene: TRBJ2-3
d_gene: -
CDR3nt: TGCGCCAGCAGTCGACGGGGGACGATCACAGATACGCAGTATTTT
CDR3aa: CASSRRGTITDTQYF

v_gene: TRBV6-5
abundance: -
j_gene: TRBJ2-1
d_gene: -
CDR3nt: TGTGCCAGCAGTTTAATTGGTCGAGGCTCCTACAATGAGCAGTTCTTC
CDR3aa: CASSLIGRGSYNEQFF